This TCR beta chain was profiled in a study of regulatory T cells in long-lasting Graves disease. Stated time point: newly diagnosed GD, antithyroid drugs for less than 3 months. Generation of the TCR library employed RNA extracted from PBMCs. The authors drew 9 to 9.5 milliliters of peripheral blood into EDTA tubes. To make TCR beta libraries, researchers used iRepertoire HTBI primers and Arm-PCR of CDR3 regions. Methods used by the authors: Across the samples, identification revealed about 62 TRBV and more than twelve TRBJ segments. A single record per CDR3 protein comes from TCRdb applying MiXCR to the multiplex PCR reads. These V and J calls rely on TCRdb rather than the paper's analysis. This table holds approximately 540,000 distinct CDR3 sequences, approximately 12% found once. There are a few counts of this clonotype. What it binds is unknown. Germline-derived CDR1 and CDR2 are SGDLS and YYNGEE. Trimming at V came to 0 bases and at J to 0 bases, leaving 8 bases not matched to a gene. The CDR3 is 18 residues long.

Study-level results: Relative to new patients (around 1,000), persistent patients exhibited greater sharing of public clonotypes (around 3,000).

The same data also went into a second study, on T cells in Graves' hyperthyroidism and ophthalmopathy. As that report states: Hyperthyroidism patients were newly diagnosed, had disease duration under 2 months, and were aged 18 to 65 years.

This sample comprised peripheral blood mononuclear cells (PBMCs), obtained at new diagnosis, from a patient treated with antithyroid drugs. This receptor was obtained from a woman aged 25 to 39 with Graves disease. This rearrangement joins TRBV9 to TRBJ1-4; 7 bases are a match to TRBD1. The CDR3 DNA sequence: TGTGCCAGCAGCGTAGGTGGAGGGGGCGGTGCAACTAATGAAAAACTGTTTTTT. Its protein is CASSVGGGGGATNEKLFF. Full variable domain (missing parts from reference TRBV9 and TRBJ1-4): DSGVTQTPKHLITATGQRVTLRCSPRSGDLSVYWYQQSLDQGLQFLIQYYNGEERAKGNILERFSAQQFPDLHSELNLSSLELGDSALYFCASSVGGGGGATNEKLFFGSGTQLSVL.